This T cell receptor (beta chain) was observed in a study of read filtering for tumor transcriptome and immune sequencing. This clonotype has ten or more counts. Its antigen remains unidentified. An end of the junction differs from the germline gene, which may be a read error. This CDR3 is built from 12 residues. Germline-derived CDR1 and CDR2 are SGHRS and YFSETQ. Regarding the study as a whole: IR-seq and RNA-seq agreed better without single-read clonotypes. Even smaller IR-seq throughput identified most shared clonotypes. Sorted CD138-negative bone marrow cells were not purified T cells.

This library used around 400 ng RNA and molecular barcoded adaptors spanning alpha/delta and beta/gamma chains. TCRdb reanalysed the reads using MiXCR and keeps one entry per CDR3 protein. The sample contains some 130,000 distinct CDR3 sequences, under 15% of which appear only once. The specimen sequenced was a population of CD138-negative cells sorted from bone marrow. This receptor was obtained from a donor at least 40 years old with multiple myeloma. The chain links TRBV5-1 to TRBJ2-5, with D hard to call. The CDR3 loop is CASSLAQETQYF. The CDR3 DNA reads TGTGCCAGCAGCTTGGCCCAAGAGACCCAGTACTTC.